The clone carrying this TCR beta chain was seen a few times. Its cognate antigen is unknown. Per germline, CDR1 SGHNT and CDR2 YENEEA. Trimming pared 1 base from V and 9 bases from J, leaving 10 bases between. CDR3 length equals 13 residues. This entry comes from a study of T cells after yellow fever vaccination. Study conclusions and caveats: Most primary-vaccination clones reappeared after the booster (about 97% CD4, 88% CD8).

TCRdb used MiXCR to reprocess the 5' RACE reads, holding one entry per CDR3 protein. Counted here are 120,000 or so distinct CDR3 sequences, nearly 15% occurring once; the ten biggest clones make up approximately 39%. This sequence originates from a young man who received the YFV17D yellow fever vaccine. The chain links TRBV11-3 to TRBJ2-1; D ambiguous. Sequenced material: CD8+ T cells sorted from PBMCs, taken 5 days after the yellow fever booster vaccination. The CDR3 loop is CASSLVSVGEQFF. DNA of the CDR3: TGTGCCAGCAGCTTAGTATCGGTGGGTGAGCAGTTCTTC.